A selection of T cell receptor beta chains follows, all from one sample in a study of T cell repertoires in cytomegalovirus infection. The antigens for these receptors are not known. Each CDR3 protein gets one entry after TCRdb re-called the reads with MiXCR. The table lists approximately 1,000,000 distinct CDR3 sequences, less than 40% of them singletons. The specimen comprised cultured CD8+ T cells from PBMCs, sampled from culture after CMV antigen stimulation. The receptor source for this set is a human donor in good health (CMV status not recorded). Some clones in this sample may be carry-over from other donors' samples. CDR3s include the opening cysteine and the closing phenylalanine or tryptophan. Each record gives: J gene, V gene, clone size, D gene, CDR3 protein, CDR3 DNA. A D gene is named only where the DNA matches it firmly. Clone size, where shown, is once, few, many, or a class for clones that have expanded.

j_gene: TRBJ2-1; v_gene: TRBV6-1; abundance: few; d_gene: .; CDR3aa: CASSALGVDEQFF; CDR3nt: TGTGCCAGCAGCGCCTTAGGGGTTGATGAGCAGTTCTTC
j_gene: TRBJ2-2; v_gene: TRBV15; abundance: few; d_gene: .; CDR3aa: CATSEGENTGELFF; CDR3nt: TGTGCCACCTCAGAGGGGGAAAACACCGGGGAGCTGTTTTTT
j_gene: TRBJ2-6; v_gene: TRBV27; abundance: few; d_gene: .; CDR3aa: CASSFGPGGMANVLTF; CDR3nt: TGTGCCAGCAGTTTTGGCCCGGGGGGCATGGCCAACGTCCTGACTTTC
j_gene: TRBJ2-1; v_gene: TRBV5-6; abundance: few; d_gene: .; CDR3aa: CASSLQVREQFF; CDR3nt: TGTGCCAGCAGTCTTCAGGTGAGAGAGCAGTTCTTC
j_gene: TRBJ2-1; v_gene: TRBV7-9; abundance: few; d_gene: TRBD2; CDR3aa: CASSLVGGLGANEQFF; CDR3nt: TGTGCCAGCAGCTTAGTTGGGGGACTAGGGGCCAATGAGCAGTTCTTC
j_gene: TRBJ1-2; v_gene: TRBV15; abundance: few; d_gene: .; CDR3aa: CATSRDFSGSYGYTF; CDR3nt: TGTGCCACCAGCAGAGATTTTTCAGGGAGCTATGGCTACACCTTC
j_gene: TRBJ1-5; v_gene: TRBV6-1; abundance: .; d_gene: .; CDR3aa: CASSEVVGYQPQHF; CDR3nt: TGTGCCAGCAGTGAAGTGGTGGGGTATCAGCCCCAGCATTTT
j_gene: TRBJ2-2; v_gene: TRBV12-3/TRBV12-4; abundance: few; d_gene: TRBD1; CDR3aa: CASSIGTGLAGELFF; CDR3nt: TGTGCCAGCAGTATCGGGACAGGGTTGGCCGGGGAGCTGTTTTTT
j_gene: TRBJ2-1; v_gene: TRBV3-1; abundance: few; d_gene: .; CDR3aa: CASFGENNEQFF; CDR3nt: TGTGCCAGCTTCGGGGAAAACAATGAGCAGTTCTTC
j_gene: TRBJ2-1; v_gene: TRBV20-1; abundance: few; d_gene: TRBD2; CDR3aa: CSARTSGGAWDEQFF; CDR3nt: TGCAGTGCCAGGACTAGCGGGGGGGCTTGGGATGAGCAGTTCTTC
j_gene: TRBJ1-1; v_gene: TRBV7-6; abundance: many; d_gene: TRBD1; CDR3aa: CASSQQTGALGNTEAFF; CDR3nt: TGTGCCAGCAGCCAGCAGACAGGGGCGTTGGGGAACACTGAAGCTTTCTTT
j_gene: TRBJ2-2; v_gene: TRBV28; abundance: .; d_gene: .; CDR3aa: CASSLQPGQPNTGELFF; CDR3nt: TGTGCCAGCAGTTTGCAACCGGGACAACCGAACACCGGGGAGCTGTTTTTT
j_gene: TRBJ1-5; v_gene: TRBV7-9; abundance: .; d_gene: TRBD1; CDR3aa: CASSPGTVHQPQHF; CDR3nt: TGTGCCAGCAGCCCTGGGACAGTTCATCAGCCCCAGCATTTT
j_gene: TRBJ2-3; v_gene: TRBV9; abundance: .; d_gene: TRBD2; CDR3aa: CASSVAGLAGSTDTQYF; CDR3nt: TGTGCCAGCAGCGTAGCCGGACTAGCGGGGAGCACAGATACGCAGTATTTT
j_gene: TRBJ1-4; v_gene: TRBV7-6; abundance: .; d_gene: TRBD1; CDR3aa: CASSSTGGAVTNEKLFF; CDR3nt: TGTGCCAGCAGCTCAACAGGGGGCGCGGTGACTAATGAAAAACTGTTTTTT
j_gene: TRBJ2-6; v_gene: TRBV2; abundance: few; d_gene: TRBD1; CDR3aa: CASSDETGGFGGANVLTF; CDR3nt: TGTGCCAGCAGTGACGAGACAGGGGGCTTCGGTGGGGCCAACGTCCTGACTTTC
j_gene: TRBJ2-1; v_gene: TRBV28; abundance: .; d_gene: .; CDR3aa: CASRPRSPNNEQFF; CDR3nt: TGTGCCAGCAGGCCCCGGAGCCCTAACAATGAGCAGTTCTTC
j_gene: TRBJ1-2; v_gene: TRBV7-2; abundance: many; d_gene: TRBD1; CDR3aa: CASSLVSGQGDYGYTF; CDR3nt: TGTGCCAGCAGCTTAGTTTCAGGACAGGGAGACTATGGCTACACCTTC
j_gene: TRBJ1-2; v_gene: TRBV4-1; abundance: .; d_gene: .; CDR3aa: CASSQMGTNYGYTF; CDR3nt: TGCGCCAGCAGCCAAATGGGGACGAACTATGGCTACACCTTC
j_gene: TRBJ2-3; v_gene: TRBV7-2; abundance: few; d_gene: .; CDR3aa: CASSLKVTDTQYF; CDR3nt: TGTGCCAGCAGCTTAAAGGTTACAGATACGCAGTATTTT